The rows below give T cell receptor beta chains drawn from one sample of a study of blood T cell repertoires in COVID-19. Only in-frame clones appear in the TCRdb table, and some are missing; sequencing was by immunoSEQ multiplex PCR. The sample contains 200,000 to 250,000 clones, around 75% of which appear only once. Sequencing input: peripheral blood. These receptors originate from a human donor in a cohort sampled during active COVID-19. Each CDR3 is given with its conserved first and last residue. A D gene is named only where the DNA matches it firmly. Expanded clones get a size class; other rows say once, few or many, or leave the size out.

CASSADPGQGNEQYF TGCGCCAGCAGCGCCGACCCGGGACAGGGCAACGAGCAGTACTTC TRBJ2-7 TRBV5-1 NA TRBD1
CAWSRGVNVADTQYF TGTGCCTGGAGTCGGGGGGTAAATGTGGCAGATACGCAGTATTTT TRBJ2-3 TRBV30 NA TRBD2
CASSLGLADYNEQFF TGTGCCAGCAGCTTAGGCCTAGCGGACTACAATGAGCAGTTCTTC TRBJ2-1 TRBV11-3 NA TRBD2
CATSRDTTGNYEQYF TGTGCCACCAGCAGAGATACCACAGGGAACTACGAGCAGTACTTC TRBJ2-7 TRBV15 once NA
CASSLAGDNEKLFF TGTGCCAGCAGCTTAGCGGGGGATAATGAAAAACTGTTTTTT TRBJ1-4 TRBV11-2 NA NA
CATSQSGAGYNEQFF TGTGCCACCAGCCAAAGCGGGGCGGGCTACAATGAGCAGTTCTTC TRBJ2-1 TRBV24-1 NA TRBD2
CASSRSGTGSYNEQFF TGTGCCAGCAGCCGGTCCGGGACAGGGTCCTACAATGAGCAGTTCTTC TRBJ2-1 TRBV7-2 NA TRBD1
CASSPSLTRDYGYTF TGTGCCAGCAGCCCATCCTTGACTAGGGACTATGGCTACACCTTC TRBJ1-2 TRBV7-8 NA NA
CASSFQGAPAYEQYF TGTGCCAGCAGTTTCCAGGGGGCGCCCGCTTACGAGCAGTACTTC TRBJ2-7 TRBV27 NA TRBD1
CASSQDQERYEQYF TGTGCCAGCAGCCAAGATCAAGAACGGTACGAGCAGTACTTC TRBJ2-7 TRBV4-2 NA NA
CASSLAISGRAEQFF TGTGCCAGCAGCTTAGCAATTAGCGGGAGGGCGGAGCAGTTCTTC TRBJ2-1 TRBV7-2 NA TRBD2
CAAPEGSGNTIYF TGTGCCGCCCCGGAGGGGAGTGGAAACACCATATATTTT TRBJ1-3 TRBV12-3/TRBV12-4 NA NA
CASSSREGPRQEKLFF TGTGCCAGCAGTTCCCGGGAGGGGCCCCGCCAAGAAAAACTGTTTTTT TRBJ1-4 TRBV28 NA NA
CASSLVGSYEQYF TGTGCCAGCAGCTTGGTTGGGAGCTACGAGCAGTACTTC TRBJ2-7 TRBV5-4 NA NA
CASSLVAGANYGYTF TGCGCCAGCAGCTTGGTGGCAGGGGCTAACTATGGCTACACCTTC TRBJ1-2 TRBV5-1 few NA
CASSLGGFANEKLFF TGCGCCAGCAGCCTCGGAGGGTTTGCTAATGAAAAACTGTTTTTT TRBJ1-4 TRBV4-3 NA NA
CASGYRDTQYF TGTGCTAGTGGTTACAGAGATACGCAGTATTTT TRBJ2-3 TRBV12-5 NA NA
CASRQQGAKSPLHF TGTGCCAGCAGACAACAGGGGGCGAAATCACCCCTCCACTTT TRBJ1-6 TRBV28 NA TRBD1
CASSRGTSGFQETQYF TGTGCCAGCAGCCGCGGGACTAGCGGGTTCCAAGAGACCCAGTACTTC TRBJ2-5 TRBV4-2 NA TRBD2
CASSYSGTAQETQYF TGTGCCAGCAGTTACTCAGGGACAGCCCAAGAGACCCAGTACTTC TRBJ2-5 TRBV6-2/TRBV6-3 NA TRBD1
CASSLQQDLNYGYTF TGTGCCAGCAGCCTACAACAGGACCTTAACTATGGCTACACCTTC TRBJ1-2 TRBV6-8 NA NA
CAWSVQGAEAFF TGTGCCTGGAGTGTACAGGGAGCTGAAGCTTTCTTT TRBJ1-1 TRBV30 NA NA
CASSRPAGTEAFF TGTGCCAGCAGTCGCCCTGCGGGTACTGAAGCTTTCTTT TRBJ1-1 TRBV6-5 NA NA
CASSTGQGGTGELFF TGTGCCAGCAGCACCGGACAGGGTGGCACCGGGGAGCTGTTTTTT TRBJ2-2 TRBV7-2 NA TRBD1
CASSRAGESYEQYF TGTGCCAGCAGCCGAGCGGGAGAATCCTACGAGCAGTACTTC TRBJ2-7 TRBV7-9 NA TRBD2
CASKGGPEGTQYF TGTGCCAGCAAGGGAGGGCCCGAGGGTACGCAGTATTTT TRBJ2-3 TRBV7-2 few TRBD2
CAWSKEAHEQYF TGTGCCTGGAGTAAGGAAGCGCACGAGCAGTACTTC TRBJ2-7 TRBV30 NA NA
CASSVTVAGTDTQYF TGTGCCAGCAGTGTGACTGTAGCGGGAACAGATACGCAGTATTTT TRBJ2-3 TRBV6-4 NA TRBD2
CASSLRQGADEQYF TGCGCCAGCAGCTTGAGACAGGGGGCAGACGAGCAGTACTTC TRBJ2-7 TRBV5-1 NA TRBD1
CASSQGGRLPSYEQYF TGTGCCAGCAGCCAGGGGGGACGCCTACCCTCCTACGAGCAGTACTTC TRBJ2-7 TRBV11-2 once NA
CASSITGFSNQPQHF TGTGCCAGTAGTATTACAGGCTTCAGCAATCAGCCCCAGCATTTT TRBJ1-5 TRBV19 NA NA
CASSLAANEQFF TGTGCCAGCAGCTTAGCGGCCAATGAGCAGTTCTTC TRBJ2-1 TRBV7-8 NA NA
CASSELYSNQPQHF TGTGCCAGCAGTGAACTGTATAGCAATCAGCCCCAGCATTTT TRBJ1-5 TRBV6-1 NA NA
CASSPRTGRARGTEAFF TGTGCCAGCTCACCGAGAACAGGGCGTGCGAGGGGCACTGAAGCTTTCTTT TRBJ1-1 TRBV18 NA NA
CASQGGTMRTYNEQFF TGTGCCAGTCAAGGGGGCACTATGAGGACTTACAATGAGCAGTTCTTC TRBJ2-1 TRBV19 NA TRBD1
CAWSVQRVTNEKLFF TGTGCCTGGAGTGTACAGCGGGTAACTAATGAAAAACTGTTTTTT TRBJ1-4 TRBV30 NA NA
CASSILGTGVNTEAFF TGTGCCAGCAGTATCCTAGGGACAGGGGTGAACACTGAAGCTTTCTTT TRBJ1-1 TRBV28 NA TRBD1
CSVEGAGGPYGYTF TGCAGCGTTGAAGGGGCAGGGGGCCCCTATGGCTACACCTTC TRBJ1-2 TRBV29-1 NA TRBD1
CASSPSGGASGNTIYF TGCGCCAGCAGCCCTTCGGGGGGGGCGAGTGGAAACACCATATATTTT TRBJ1-3 TRBV4-3 NA NA
CAWSVGTSGTIRGELFF TGTGCCTGGAGTGTTGGAACTAGCGGGACAATAAGGGGGGAGCTGTTTTTT TRBJ2-2 TRBV30 NA TRBD2
CASSAVAGTNTGELFF TGTGCCAGCTCAGCCGTAGCCGGAACGAACACCGGGGAGCTGTTTTTT TRBJ2-2 TRBV18 NA NA
CASSHPRGGRVNEQFF TGTGCCAGCAGTCACCCGAGAGGCGGGAGGGTGAATGAGCAGTTCTTC TRBJ2-1 TRBV28 once TRBD2
CASSLEQGTLSAFF TGCGCCAGCAGCTTGGAACAGGGGACCCTTTCGGCTTTCTTT TRBJ1-1 TRBV5-1 NA TRBD1
CASGTGQGAYEQYF TGTGCTAGTGGTACCGGACAGGGGGCTTACGAGCAGTACTTC TRBJ2-7 TRBV12-5 NA TRBD1
CASRFTGTREQYF TGTGCCAGCAGATTTACAGGGACACGAGAGCAGTACTTC TRBJ2-7 TRBV7-2 once NA
CASSLYQGGNTEAFF TGTGCCAGCAGTTTATATCAGGGAGGAAACACTGAAGCTTTCTTT TRBJ1-1 TRBV28 once NA